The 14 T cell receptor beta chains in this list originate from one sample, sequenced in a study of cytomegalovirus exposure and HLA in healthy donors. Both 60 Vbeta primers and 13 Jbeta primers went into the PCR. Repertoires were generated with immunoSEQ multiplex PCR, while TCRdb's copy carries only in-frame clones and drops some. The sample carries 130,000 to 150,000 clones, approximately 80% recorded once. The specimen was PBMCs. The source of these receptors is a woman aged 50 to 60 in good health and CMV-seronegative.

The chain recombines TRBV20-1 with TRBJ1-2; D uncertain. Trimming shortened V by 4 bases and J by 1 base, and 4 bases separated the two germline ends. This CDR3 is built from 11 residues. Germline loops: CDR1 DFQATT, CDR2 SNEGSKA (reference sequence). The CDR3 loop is CSATLNYGYTF. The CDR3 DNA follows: TGCAGTGCTACCCTTAACTATGGCTACACCTTC.

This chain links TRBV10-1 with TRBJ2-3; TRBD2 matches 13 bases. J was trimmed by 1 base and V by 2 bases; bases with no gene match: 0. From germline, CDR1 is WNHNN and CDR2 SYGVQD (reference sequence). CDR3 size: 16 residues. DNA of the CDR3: TGCGCCAGCAGTGAGACTAGCGGGGGGGGCACAGATACGCAGTATTTT. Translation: CASSETSGGGTDTQYF.

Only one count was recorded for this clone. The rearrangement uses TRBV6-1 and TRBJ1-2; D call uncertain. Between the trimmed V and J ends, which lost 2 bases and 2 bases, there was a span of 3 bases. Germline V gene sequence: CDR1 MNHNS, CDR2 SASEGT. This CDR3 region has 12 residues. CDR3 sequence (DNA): TGTGCCAGCAGTGAACAGAACTATGGCTACACCTTC. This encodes CASSEQNYGYTF.

The CDR3 sequence is CASSLSARGAVADTQYF. The CDR3 DNA reads TGTGCCAGCAGTCTCTCGGCGCGGGGGGCCGTGGCAGATACGCAGTATTTT. This chain joins TRBV27 and TRBJ2-3; 8 bases agree with TRBD2. CDR1 and CDR2 (germline): MNHEY, SMNVEV (reference sequence). The CDR3 runs 17 residues. Trimming at V came to 5 bases and at J to 4 bases, leaving 14 bases not matched to a gene.

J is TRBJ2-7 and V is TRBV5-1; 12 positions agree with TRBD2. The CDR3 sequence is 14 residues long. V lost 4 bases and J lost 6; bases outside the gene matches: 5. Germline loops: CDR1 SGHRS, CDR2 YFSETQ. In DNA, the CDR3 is TGCGCCAGCAGCCCGGGACTAGCGGGCTCCGAGCAGTACTTC. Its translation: CASSPGLAGSEQYF.

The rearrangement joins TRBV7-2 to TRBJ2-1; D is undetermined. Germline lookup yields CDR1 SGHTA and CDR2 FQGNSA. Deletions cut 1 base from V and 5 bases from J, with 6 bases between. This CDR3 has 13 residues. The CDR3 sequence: CASSLESDNEQFF. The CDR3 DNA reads TGTGCCAGCAGCTTAGAGTCAGACAATGAGCAGTTCTTC.

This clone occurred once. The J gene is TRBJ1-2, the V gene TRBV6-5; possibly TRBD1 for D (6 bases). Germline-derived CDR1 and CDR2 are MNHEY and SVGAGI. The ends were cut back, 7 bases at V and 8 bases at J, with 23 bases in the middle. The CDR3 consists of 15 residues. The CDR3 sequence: CASTFSTDRSGGYTF. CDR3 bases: TGTGCCAGCACCTTTTCTACAGACAGGTCTGGCGGCTACACCTTC.

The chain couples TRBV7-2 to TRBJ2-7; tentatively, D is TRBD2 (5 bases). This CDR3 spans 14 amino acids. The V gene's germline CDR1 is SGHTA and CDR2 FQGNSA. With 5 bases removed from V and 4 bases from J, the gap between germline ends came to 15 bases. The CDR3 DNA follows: TGTGCCAGCAGCCCAACTAGATATGCTTACGAGCAGTACTTC. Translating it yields CASSPTRYAYEQYF.

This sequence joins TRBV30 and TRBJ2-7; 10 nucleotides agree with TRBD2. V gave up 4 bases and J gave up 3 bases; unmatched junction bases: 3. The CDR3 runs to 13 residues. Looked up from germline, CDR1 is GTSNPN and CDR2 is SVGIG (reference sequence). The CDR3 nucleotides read TGTGCCTGGACCCAGCGGGGGGGCTACGAGCAGTACTTC. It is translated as CAWTQRGGYEQYF.

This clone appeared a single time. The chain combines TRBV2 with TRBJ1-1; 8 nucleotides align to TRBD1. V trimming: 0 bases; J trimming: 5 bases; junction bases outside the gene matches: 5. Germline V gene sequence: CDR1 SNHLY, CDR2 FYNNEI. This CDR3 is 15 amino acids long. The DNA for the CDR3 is TGTGCCAGCAGTGAAGCCTCAGGGGGCTGGACTGAAGCTTTCTTT. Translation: CASSEASGGWTEAFF.

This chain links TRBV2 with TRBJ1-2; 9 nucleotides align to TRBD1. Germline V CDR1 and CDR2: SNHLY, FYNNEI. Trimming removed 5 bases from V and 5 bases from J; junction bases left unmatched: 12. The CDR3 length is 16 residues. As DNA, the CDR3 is TGTGCCAGCAGTATACCTCAAGGACAGGGGCTATATGGCTACACCTTC. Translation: CASSIPQGQGLYGYTF.

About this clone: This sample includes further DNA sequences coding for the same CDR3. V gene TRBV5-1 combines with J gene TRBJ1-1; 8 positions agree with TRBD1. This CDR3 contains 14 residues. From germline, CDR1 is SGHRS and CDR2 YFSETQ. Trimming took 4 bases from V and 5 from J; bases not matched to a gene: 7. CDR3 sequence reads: CASSQGQGGTEAFF. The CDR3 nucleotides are TGCGCCAGCAGCCAAGGACAGGGAGGTACTGAAGCTTTCTTT.

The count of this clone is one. For the CDR3, the DNA is TGCGCCAGCAGACAGTCCCTAACCACCGGGGAGCTGTTTTTT. The encoded protein is CASRQSLTTGELFF. This chain uses TRBV10-1 with TRBJ2-2; D ambiguous. Germline V gene data show CDR1 as WNHNN and CDR2 as SYGVQD (reference sequence). Trimming took off 6 bases at V and 4 bases at J, with 12 bases between the two ends. The length of the CDR3 is 14 residues.

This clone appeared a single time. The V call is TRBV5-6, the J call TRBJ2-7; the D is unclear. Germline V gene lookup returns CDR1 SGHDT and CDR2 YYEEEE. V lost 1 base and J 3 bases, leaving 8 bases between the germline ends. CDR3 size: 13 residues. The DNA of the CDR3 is TGTGCCAGCAGCTTGTATACATTCTACGAGCAGTACTTC. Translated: CASSLYTFYEQYF.